This T cell receptor beta chain was identified in a study of blood T cell repertoires in COVID-19. Study context: The samples span acute and convalescent COVID-19 from the United States, Italy and Spain. PBMCs, B-cell-depleted T cells, or T cells were the source of the cDNA or gDNA that made up the material.

The authors' processing: Quantification of nucleated cells was approximated via reference gene primer amplification. Profiling relied on immunoSEQ multiplex PCR, and the TCRdb table lists in-frame clones only, not all of them. That table furnishes V, J and clone size, whereas the DNA furnished D and trimming. The table includes some 220,000 clones, around 80% detected once. The sample holds one count of this clone. The CDR3 spans 13 residues. Trimming took off 5 bases at V and 1 base at J, with 9 bases between the two ends. Germline V lookup: CDR1 LNHDA, CDR2 SQIVND (reference sequence). The receptor comes from a human donor in a cohort sampled during active COVID-19. The sequencing sample was made of peripheral blood. V gene TRBV19 combines with J gene TRBJ2-7, with a tentative D call TRBD2 (6 bases). This chain's CDR3 is CASSVSGSYEQYF. In DNA, the CDR3 is TGTGCCAGTAGTGTTAGCGGATCCTACGAGCAGTACTTC.